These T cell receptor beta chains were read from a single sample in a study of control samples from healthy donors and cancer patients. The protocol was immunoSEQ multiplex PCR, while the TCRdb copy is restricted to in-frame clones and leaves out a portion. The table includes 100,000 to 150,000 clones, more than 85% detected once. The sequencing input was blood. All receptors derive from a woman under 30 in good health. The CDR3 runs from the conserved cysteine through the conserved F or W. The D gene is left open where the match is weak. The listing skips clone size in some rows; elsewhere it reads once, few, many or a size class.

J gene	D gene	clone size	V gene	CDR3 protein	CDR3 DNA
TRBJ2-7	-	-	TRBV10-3	CAISENLGERAYEQYF	TGTGCCATCAGTGAGAATTTGGGGGAAAGAGCCTACGAGCAGTACTTC
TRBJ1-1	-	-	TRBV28	CASRVRFGGWAFF	TGTGCCAGCAGGGTCCGATTCGGGGGTTGGGCTTTCTTT
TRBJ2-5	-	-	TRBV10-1	CASSEELCGTFMIQETQYF	TGCGCCAGCAGTGAGGAACTTTGTGGGACATTTATGATACAAGAGACCCAGTACTTC
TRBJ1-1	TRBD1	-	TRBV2	CASRRQGSEGGEAFF	TGTGCCAGCAGGCGACAGGGAAGCGAGGGAGGTGAAGCTTTCTTT
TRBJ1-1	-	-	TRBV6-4	CASIRKTAATLNTEAFF	TGTGCCAGCATTCGAAAAACGGCAGCTACATTGAACACTGAAGCTTTCTTT
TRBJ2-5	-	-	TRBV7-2	CASSLVSRTGRQATQYF	TGTGCCAGCAGCTTAGTATCTAGAACCGGGCGGCAGGCGACCCAGTACTTC
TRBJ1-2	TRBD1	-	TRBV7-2	CASSFDRDSGYTF	TGTGCCAGCAGCTTCGACAGGGACTCGGGCTACACCTTC
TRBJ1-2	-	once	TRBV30	CAWSMTAGYTF	TGTGCCTGGAGTATGACGGCGGGCTACACCTTC
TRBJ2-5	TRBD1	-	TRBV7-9	CASLGAGQGSQETQYF	TGTGCCAGCCTTGGGGCAGGACAGGGCTCTCAAGAGACCCAGTACTTC
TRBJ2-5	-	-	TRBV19	CASSFGQRIQETQYF	TGTGCCAGTTCCTTCGGGCAGCGGATCCAAGAGACCCAGTACTTC
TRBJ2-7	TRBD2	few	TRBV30	CAWSGSGRAYEQYF	TGTGCCTGGAGCGGGAGCGGGAGGGCCTACGAGCAGTACTTC
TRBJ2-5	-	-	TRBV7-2	CASSLDTRKETQYF	TGTGCCAGCAGCTTAGACACTAGAAAAGAGACCCAGTACTTC
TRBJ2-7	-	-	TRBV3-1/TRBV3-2	CASSQVGLASSYEQYF	TGTGCCAGCAGCCAAGTCGGTCTAGCAAGCTCCTACGAGCAGTACTTC
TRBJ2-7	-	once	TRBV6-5	CASSYNRAYEQYF	TGTGCCAGCAGTTACAACAGGGCCTACGAGCAGTACTTC
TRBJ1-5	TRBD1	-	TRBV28	CATARQGFNQPQHF	TGTGCCACGGCGAGACAGGGGTTTAACCAGCCCCAGCATTTT
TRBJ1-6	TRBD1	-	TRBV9	CASSVAPTRTGGNSPLHF	TGTGCCAGCAGCGTAGCACCTACCCGGACAGGGGGAAATTCACCCCTCCACTTT
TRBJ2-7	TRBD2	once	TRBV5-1	CASSPGGGPYEQYF	TGCGCCAGCAGCCCGGGGGGGGGACCCTACGAGCAGTACTTC
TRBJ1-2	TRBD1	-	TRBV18	CASSRGQGHGYTF	TGTGCCAGCTCGCGCGGACAGGGGCATGGCTACACCTTC
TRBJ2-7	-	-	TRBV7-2	CASGRGGSSYEQYF	TGTGCCAGCGGACGAGGGGGGAGCTCCTACGAGCAGTACTTC
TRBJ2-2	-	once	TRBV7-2	CASSLPNTGELFF	TGTGCCAGCAGCTTACCGAACACCGGGGAGCTGTTTTTT
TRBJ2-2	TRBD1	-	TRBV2	CASRPDRAYTGELFF	TGTGCCAGCAGGCCCGACAGGGCTTACACCGGGGAGCTGTTTTTT
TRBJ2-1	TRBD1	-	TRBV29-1	CSVAAAVAGGFGEQFF	TGCAGCGTTGCCGCGGCCGTGGCAGGGGGCTTCGGTGAGCAGTTCTTC
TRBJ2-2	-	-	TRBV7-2	CASSLRVTGGELFF	TGTGCCAGCAGCCTACGAGTCACAGGCGGGGAGCTGTTTTTT
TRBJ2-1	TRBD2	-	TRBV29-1	CSALAGGIYNEQFF	TGCAGCGCACTAGCGGGAGGGATCTACAATGAGCAGTTCTTC
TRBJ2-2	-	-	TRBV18	CASSSLVVSNTGELFF	TGTGCCAGCTCATCACTAGTAGTTTCGAACACCGGGGAGCTGTTTTTT
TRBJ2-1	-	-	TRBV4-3	CASSQYRANFYNEQFF	TGCGCCAGCAGCCAATATCGGGCGAATTTCTACAATGAGCAGTTCTTC
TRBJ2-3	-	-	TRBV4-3	CASSQDRKDTQYF	TGCGCCAGCAGCCAAGATCGCAAGGATACGCAGTATTTT
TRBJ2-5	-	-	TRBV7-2	CASSLESLRGGETQYF	TGTGCCAGCAGCTTAGAGAGCCTTAGGGGGGGGGAGACCCAGTACTTC
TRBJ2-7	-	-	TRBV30	CAWSEDGEGDYEQYF	TGTGCCTGGAGTGAAGACGGGGAAGGAGACTACGAGCAGTACTTC
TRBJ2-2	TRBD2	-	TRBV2	CASSASGLAGAFNTGELFF	TGTGCCAGCAGCGCCTCGGGACTAGCGGGGGCGTTCAACACCGGGGAGCTGTTTTTT
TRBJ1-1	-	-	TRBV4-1	CASSQESGADEAFF	TGCGCCAGCAGCCAAGAATCGGGGGCGGATGAAGCTTTCTTT
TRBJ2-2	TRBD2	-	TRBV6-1	CASSEPPGASGLANTGELFF	TGTGCCAGCAGTGAACCCCCTGGGGCTAGCGGACTAGCGAACACCGGGGAGCTGTTTTTT
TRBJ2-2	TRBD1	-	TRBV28	CASTPGTANTGELFF	TGTGCCAGCACCCCCGGGACAGCGAACACCGGGGAGCTGTTTTTT
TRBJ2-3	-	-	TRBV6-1	CASSDASVATDTQYF	TGTGCCAGCAGTGATGCTAGCGTTGCCACAGATACGCAGTATTTT